The entry below gives a single T cell receptor (beta chain) sequence along with its context. The read stops 3 residues short of the end of the CDR3; the missing end is completed from the germline J gene. Profiling relied on immunoSEQ multiplex PCR, and the TCRdb table lists in-frame clones only, not all of them. This repertoire includes roughly 35,000 clones. This sample is part of a study of T cells in women clearing cervical HPV infection. CDR1 and CDR2 (germline): SGHDN, FVKESK. The CDR3 runs 13 residues. The V end was cut by 1 base, the J end by 6 bases, with 10 bases between. This receptor was obtained from a woman aged 18 to 69 with a cervical HPV16 infection that either progressed to CIN3+ or cleared (not recorded which). Specimen: blood buffy coat. The genes are TRBV14 and TRBJ2-7; no definite D call. The CDR3 loop is CASSQVRPGEQYF. The sequenced part of the CDR3 DNA is TGTGCCAGCAGCCAAGTTCGCCCGGGCGAG.